Below are 17 T cell receptor beta chains sequenced from a single sample in a study of shared clonotypes between healthy human individuals. Sequenced by immunoSEQ multiplex PCR; TCRdb stores in-frame clones only, minus some. The data show more than 400,000 clones, approximately 94% seen once. Sequenced input: naive CD4+ T cells sorted from blood. This sample's subset: CD45RA+ positively selected. These receptors were obtained from a woman in her twenties or thirties in good health.

The V and J genes are TRBV7-8 and TRBJ2-2, with 10 bases that match TRBD2. The CDR3 is made up of 16 amino acids. Per the germline V gene, CDR1 is SGHVS and CDR2 is FQNEAQ. J was trimmed by 6 bases and V by 2 bases; bases with no gene match: 6. DNA for the CDR3: TGTGCCAGCAGCTTATCCAGCGGGAGGGCCGCCGGGGAGCTGTTTTTT. Amino acids: CASSLSSGRAAGELFF.

The rearrangement joins TRBV4-1 to TRBJ1-6; D not resolved. The germline V and J ends were trimmed by 0 bases and 9 bases, with 12 bases remaining between them. The CDR3 sequence is 15 residues long. Germline values: CDR1 MGHRA, CDR2 YSYEKL. The CDR3 coding sequence is TGCGCCAGCAGCCAAGATCAAGGTCCTCTTTCACCCCTCCACTTT. It codes for CASSQDQGPLSPLHF.

The V and J genes are TRBV2 and TRBJ2-1; no definite D call. V was cut by 6 bases and J by 6 bases, with 12 bases left in between. This CDR3 has 13 amino acids. Germline V CDR1 and CDR2: SNHLY, FYNNEI. CDR3 nucleotides: TGTGCCAGCAGCGCCATGACTGCCAATGAGCAGTTCTTC. Its protein product is CASSAMTANEQFF.

V usage is TRBV19 and J usage is TRBJ1-5, with a tentative D call TRBD1 (6 bases). CDR3 size: 13 residues. V was cut by 4 bases and J by 6 bases, with 10 bases left in between. Germline V CDR1 and CDR2: LNHDA, SQIVND (reference sequence). CDR3 nucleotide sequence: TGTGCCAGTAGTACGATCAGGGGTCAGCCCCAGCATTTT. Its protein product is CASSTIRGQPQHF.

This CDR3 is CASSLAGTGEQETQYF. Here the CDR3 DNA reads TGTGCCAGCAGTTTGGCCGGGACAGGGGAACAAGAGACCCAGTACTTC. J is TRBJ2-5 and V is TRBV28, with TRBD1 identical over 10 bases. The CDR3 length is 16 residues. V shed 3 bases and J 2 bases; nucleotides not matched to a gene: 6. In germline, CDR1 is MDHEN, CDR2 SYDVKM.

The chain combines TRBV2 with TRBJ1-5; D remains unclear. CDR3 length equals 14 residues. CDR1 is SNHLY, CDR2 FYNNEI, per germline. Between the trimmed V and J ends, which lost 6 bases and 2 bases, there was a span of 11 bases. CDR3 coding DNA: TGTGCCAGCAGCGTCTTTGGGGGCAATCAGCCCCAGCATTTT. Protein product: CASSVFGGNQPQHF.

The rearrangement links TRBV29-1 to TRBJ2-7; D uncertain. V was pared by 6 bases and J by 5 bases, with 14 bases between. The germline gives CDR1 SQVTM, CDR2 ANQGSEA. There are 12 residues in the CDR3. CDR3 loop: CSVKGPFDEQYF. CDR3 DNA sequence: TGCAGCGTCAAGGGCCCGTTCGACGAGCAGTACTTC.

The chain employs TRBV28 and TRBJ1-2; TRBD1 matches 9 bases. Germline assignment: CDR1 MDHEN and CDR2 SYDVKM. With V trimmed by 2 bases and J by 7 bases, 8 bases remained unmatched. The length of the CDR3 is 15 residues. DNA of the CDR3: TGTGCCAGCAGTTTACCACCGGGACAGGGAGTTGGCTACACCTTC. This encodes CASSLPPGQGVGYTF.

With regard to this clone: Other DNA sequences in the same sample also yield this CDR3. The chain joins TRBV20-1 to TRBJ2-1; D call uncertain. This CDR3 region has 10 residues. V lost 3 bases and J 4 bases, leaving 1 base between the germline ends. Germline V gene sequence: CDR1 DFQATT, CDR2 SNEGSKA (reference sequence). The CDR3 region is CSASYNEQFF. CDR3 nucleotides: TGCAGTGCTAGTTACAATGAGCAGTTCTTC.

The rearrangement uses TRBV7-5 and TRBJ1-5. TRBV7-5 is deemed a pseudogene. The CDR3 runs 15 residues. CDR3 bases: TGTGTCAGAAGCTTGAGGGAAAGGAGCAATCAGCCCCAGCATTTT. The encoded protein is CVRSLRERSNQPQHF.

CDR3 in DNA: TGCGCCAGCAGCTTATCCCGGAGCTCTGGAAACACCATATATTTT. Encoded protein: CASSLSRSSGNTIYF. This chain connects TRBV5-1 to TRBJ1-3; D is unresolved. Trimming removed 2 bases from V and 0 bases from J, with 9 bases in between. CDR3 length: 15 residues. The germline V gene encodes CDR1 SGHRS and CDR2 YFSETQ.

The rearrangement uses TRBV5-8 and TRBJ2-7; D perhaps matches TRBD2 (6 bases). The CDR3 has 16 amino acids. Trimming left V 2 bases short and J 0 bases short, with 15 bases between. Per germline, CDR1 SGHTS and CDR2 YDEGEE. The CDR3 sequence is CASSFGLRDRSYEQYF. For the CDR3, the DNA is TGTGCCAGCAGCTTTGGGTTGCGGGACCGCTCCTACGAGCAGTACTTC.

The J gene is TRBJ2-2, the V gene TRBV4-1; the match to TRBD2 covers 8 bases. J was trimmed by 5 bases and V by 6 bases; bases with no gene match: 11. The CDR3 runs 16 residues. Germline CDR1 MGHRA, CDR2 YSYEKL. The DNA for the CDR3 is TGCGCCAGCAGACAAACCGGAGGCGGGAGGACCGGGGAGCTGTTTTTT. This sequence encodes CASRQTGGGRTGELFF.

V gene TRBV7-2 combines with J gene TRBJ2-2; D is possibly TRBD2 (5 bases). The V gene lost 4 bases and the J gene lost 5 bases, with 17 bases spanning the gap. This CDR3 has 16 amino acids. Germline V gives CDR1 SGHTA, CDR2 FQGNSA. CDR3 nucleotides: TGTGCCAGCAGCTCTAGCATCCCGAGGAGGACCGGGGAGCTGTTTTTT. Protein: CASSSSIPRRTGELFF.

The chain recombines TRBV28 with TRBJ1-1; D unresolved. This CDR3 comprises 14 residues. Germline V gene sequence: CDR1 MDHEN, CDR2 SYDVKM. V was shortened by 5 bases and J by 1 base, with 11 bases between the two germline ends. The CDR3 DNA reads TGTGCCAGCAGTCTTCCCCTCCCGAACACTGAAGCTTTCTTT. Translating it yields CASSLPLPNTEAFF.

The chain joins TRBV7-8 to TRBJ1-5; D gene uncertain. The CDR3 extends over 15 amino acids. Germline V gives CDR1 SGHVS, CDR2 FQNEAQ. V was trimmed by 0 bases and J by 4 bases, leaving 10 bases between them. CDR3 amino acids: CASSLALYSNQPQHF. The CDR3 nucleotides are TGTGCCAGCAGCTTAGCGCTATACTCAAATCAGCCCCAGCATTTT. Together with reference TRBV7-8 and TRBJ1-5, the CDR3 gives the full variable domain: GAGVSQSPRYKVAKRGQDVALRCDPISGHVSLFWYQQALGQGPEFLTYFQNEAQLDKSGLPSDRFFAERPEGSVSTLKIQRTQQEDSAVYLCASSLALYSNQPQHFGDGTRLSIL.

The chain carries TRBV7-9 and TRBJ2-5, with 9 positions matching TRBD2. The closer fit of TRBJ2-7 to the DNA end suggests the J call may be wrong. Germline-derived CDR1 and CDR2 are SEHNR and FQNEAQ (reference sequence). This CDR3 has 14 residues. CDR3 amino acids: CASSFSGGTYEQYF. CDR3 nucleotides: TGTGCCAGCAGCTTTAGCGGGGGTACCTACGAGCAGTACTTC.